This entry is about one T cell receptor beta chain. The antigen is unknown. Measured with immunoSEQ multiplex PCR; TCRdb has only the in-frame clones, and not every one. The table includes about 270,000 clones, 90% to 95% detected once. The sample belongs to a study of T cell responses to AZD1222 COVID-19 vaccine. General study findings and limits: CD4 TCRs associated with vaccination spanned spike, dominating at 160-218 and 743-854. Only 5 or 6 individuals given AZD1222 were seropositive at baseline. White British donors predominated, females outnumbered males, and clonal diversity was possibly underestimated.

This CDR3 is built from 14 residues. CDR1 SGHAT and CDR2 FQNNGV come from the germline V gene. Trimming pared 0 bases from V and 0 bases from J, leaving 5 bases between. This TCR was recovered from an adult who received the AZD1222 COVID-19 vaccine. Sequencing used peripheral blood, obtained 28 days after the second AZD1222 dose. V usage is TRBV11-2 and J usage is TRBJ1-1; D unclear. The CDR3 loop is CASSLEGLNTEAFF. CDR3 coding DNA: TGTGCCAGCAGCTTAGAAGGCCTGAACACTGAAGCTTTCTTT.